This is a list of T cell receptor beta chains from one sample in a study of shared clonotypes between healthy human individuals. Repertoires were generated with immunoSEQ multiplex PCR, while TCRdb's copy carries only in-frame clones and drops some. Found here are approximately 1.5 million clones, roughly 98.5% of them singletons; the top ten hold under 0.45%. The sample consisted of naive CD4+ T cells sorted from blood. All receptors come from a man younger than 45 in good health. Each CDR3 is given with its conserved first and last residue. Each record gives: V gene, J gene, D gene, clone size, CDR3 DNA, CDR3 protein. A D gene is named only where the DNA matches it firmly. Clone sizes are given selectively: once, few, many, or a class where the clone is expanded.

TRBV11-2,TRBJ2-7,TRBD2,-,TGTGCCAGCAGCTTATCGGAGGTCCGCGGGAGGGCCCACGAGCAGTACTTC,CASSLSEVRGRAHEQYF
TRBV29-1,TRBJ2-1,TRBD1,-,TGCAGCGCTTTTGACAGGGGTTGGAATGAGCAGTTCTTC,CSAFDRGWNEQFF
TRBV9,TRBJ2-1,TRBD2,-,TGTGCCAGCTCCGAGGGCGGGAGCTCCTACAATGAGCAGTTCTTC,CASSEGGSSYNEQFF
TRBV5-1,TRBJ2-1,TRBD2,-,TGCGCCAGCAGCTTTACTAGCGGGGTCTACAATGAGCAGTTCTTC,CASSFTSGVYNEQFF
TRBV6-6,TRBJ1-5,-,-,TGTGCCAGCCGACTCGGACAGAATAGCAATCAGCCCCAGCATTTT,CASRLGQNSNQPQHF
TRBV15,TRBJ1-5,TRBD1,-,TGTGCCACCAGCAGATCGGGCGACAGGGACAATCAGCCCCAGCATTTT,CATSRSGDRDNQPQHF
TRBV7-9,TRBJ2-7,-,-,TGTGCCAGCAGCTTAGTGGAGGGGAGCGAGCAGTACTTC,CASSLVEGSEQYF
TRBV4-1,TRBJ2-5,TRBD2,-,TGCGCCAGCAGCCAAGTTTGGACTAGCGGCATTCAAGAGACCCAGTACTTC,CASSQVWTSGIQETQYF
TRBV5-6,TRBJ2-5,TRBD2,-,TGTGCCAGCAGCTCCTTTGATAGCGGGGATGGGGAGACCCAGTACTTC,CASSSFDSGDGETQYF
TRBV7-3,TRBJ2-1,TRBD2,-,TGTGCCAGCAGCTCAAGCGGGACTTACAATGAGCAGTTCTTC,CASSSSGTYNEQFF
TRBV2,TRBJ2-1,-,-,TGTGCCAGCAGTGAGGCAGGGTTCTACAATGAGCAGTTCTTC,CASSEAGFYNEQFF
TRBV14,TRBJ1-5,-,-,TGTGCCAGCAGCCCGGGGGCGAATCAGCCCCAGCATTTT,CASSPGANQPQHF
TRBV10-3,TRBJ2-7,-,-,TGTGCCATCAGTGAGATGGGGTCGGGGTTCACCTACGAGCAGTACTTC,CAISEMGSGFTYEQYF
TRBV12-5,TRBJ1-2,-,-,TGTGCTAGTGGCAATCAGGACGTAGGCTACACCTTC,CASGNQDVGYTF
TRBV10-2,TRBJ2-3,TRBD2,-,TGCGCCAGCGTAGCGGGAGGGTACACAGATACGCAGTATTTT,CASVAGGYTDTQYF
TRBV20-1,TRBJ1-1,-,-,TGCAGTGCTAGTCGCGGCACTGAAGCTTTCTTT,CSASRGTEAFF
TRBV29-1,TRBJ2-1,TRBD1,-,TGCAGCGGCAGACGGGACAGGGGCTACAATGAGCAGTTCTTC,CSGRRDRGYNEQFF
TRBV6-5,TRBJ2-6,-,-,TGTGCCACCGCCGTGGACTCTGGGGCCAACGTCCTGACTTTC,CATAVDSGANVLTF
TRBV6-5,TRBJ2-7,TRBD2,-,TGTGCCAGCAGTTACCGACTAGCGGGAGTTGTAAACGAGCAGTACTTC,CASSYRLAGVVNEQYF
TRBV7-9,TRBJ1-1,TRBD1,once,TGTGCCAGCAGCTTAATGGGGACAGGGACCTCCTTCTTT,CASSLMGTGTSFF
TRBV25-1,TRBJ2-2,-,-,TGTGCCGGCTCCCAGGACACCGGGGAGCTGTTTTTT,CAGSQDTGELFF
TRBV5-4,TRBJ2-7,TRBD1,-,TGTGCCAGCAGCATCCGGGACAGCACCTACGAGCAGTACTTC,CASSIRDSTYEQYF
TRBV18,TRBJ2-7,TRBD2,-,TGTGCCAGCTCAAGCCTGCCAGCGGGAGCCTACGAGCAGTACTTC,CASSSLPAGAYEQYF
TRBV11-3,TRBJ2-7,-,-,TGTGCCAGCAGCTTGCGCGTTGCACCCACCTACGAGCAGTACTTC,CASSLRVAPTYEQYF
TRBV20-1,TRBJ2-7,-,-,TGCAGTGCTAGGCTGGTGAAAGAGCAGTACTTC,CSARLVKEQYF
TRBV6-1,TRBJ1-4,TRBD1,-,TGTGCCAGCAGTAGACAGGGCGGTCGGATTTTT,CASSRQGGRIF